This T cell receptor beta chain appears in the sequencing data of a study of blood T cell repertoires in COVID-19 (dated by TCRdb to about 2020). With regard to the full study: The collaborator samples originated in the United States, Italy and Spain and spanned the acute and convalescent phases of COVID-19. Deeply sampled blood TCRbeta repertoires from subjects exposed to, actively infected with, or recovered from COVID-19 were included in the dataset. The repertoires were released in a freely available public database meant as a resource for research on the immune response to SARS-CoV-2. The prospective study material was composed of cDNA or gDNA derived from T cells, B-cell-depleted T cells, or PBMCs. The sample metadata nearly always contained a de-identified subject ID, COVID-19 status, age in years and sex. Where available, HLA class I and class II types were taken from metadata supplied by the sample provider and were not determined by assay-based typing. The samples were drawn from the first 160 participants of the ongoing ImmuneRACE study and from 950 to 1,500 subjects provided by 6 global collaborators.

The CDR3 goes from the cysteine to the phenylalanine over 15 residues. Only the CDR3 region is kept as DNA, spanning 45 bases read in frame from base 1. CDR1 MNHNS and CDR2 SASEGT were looked up in the germline V gene. Trimming costs V 4 bases and J 2 bases, and their ends lie 9 bases apart. TCRbeta CDR3 regions were amplified from genomic DNA using the immunoSEQ Assay, a bias-controlled multiplex PCR. The authors' analysis ran thus. Within the assay, amplification of reference gene primers was used to estimate how many nucleated cells each sample contained. Sequence reads were collapsed and filtered to measure the absolute abundance of every unique TCRbeta CDR3 rearrangement. For each sample, productive Simpson clonality was calculated as the square root of Simpson's diversity index over productive rearrangements. The clones in this table, taken by TCRdb from immuneACCESS, are in-frame only. Not every clone is retained; where verified, under half of the shortfall comes from an unresolved V gene, and the cause of the rest is unknown. V and J calls and clone size follow that table, whereas D and trimming were derived from the DNA. The sample contains 430,000 or so clones, about 90% of them found a single time. Roughly 0.87% of the sample belongs to the ten largest clones.

Regarding this clone: No cognate antigen has been identified for it. No qualities accompany the bases; no much larger clone lies one base away.

Overall study results and their limits: The quantity of clinical and demographic metadata differed by source and by participant and was supplied without curation.

One collaborating source in Seattle enrolled patients while the patients were actively infected and followed the patients over time throughout the course of disease. The collaborating institutions used their own protocols to collect whole blood in K2EDTA tubes. For TCRbeta analysis, collaborators shipped samples in one of three forms: frozen whole blood, isolated PBMCs, or DNA extracted from either of those sample types. The clonotype originates from a man younger than 35 with COVID-19, enrolled during active disease. The sequence links TRBV6-1 to TRBJ2-6, and TRBD2 may be the D gene, going by 5 matching bases. Sequences were obtained from peripheral blood. The CDR3 protein: CASSGASTGANVLTF. The nucleotide sequence is TGTGCCAGCAGTGGAGCTAGCACTGGGGCCAACGTCCTGACTTTC.